One sample yielded the 28 T cell receptor beta chains listed below, sequenced in a study of T cell changes during pregnancy in multiple sclerosis. TCRdb's copy holds only in-frame clones and misses some; the assay was immunoSEQ multiplex PCR. The data show tens of thousands of clones, approximately 86% seen once. The sequencing here drew on peripheral blood, taken before pregnancy. Every receptor here comes from a female donor with multiple sclerosis, enrolled in a pregnancy study.

V usage is TRBV5-4 and J usage is TRBJ1-1; tentatively, D is TRBD1 (5 bases). The CDR3 is 16 residues long. V lost 0 bases and J lost 0, with 12 bases in between. Germline CDR1 is SGHNT and CDR2 is YYREEE (reference sequence). The DNA for the CDR3 is TGTGCCAGCAGCTTGGGGCAGGGCAGTATGAACACTGAAGCTTTCTTT. Translated: CASSLGQGSMNTEAFF.

V is TRBV5-1 and J is TRBJ1-1; D is unresolved. Between the trimmed V and J ends, which lost 4 bases and 8 bases, there was a span of 21 bases. The germline gives CDR1 SGHRS, CDR2 YFSETQ. There are 15 residues in the CDR3. CDR3 DNA sequence: TGCGCCAGCAGCCACGCCGGTGGAGCAAAGCGGGAAGCTTTCTTT. It codes for CASSHAGGAKREAFF. Full variable domain (rest looked up from reference TRBV5-1 and TRBJ1-1): KAGVTQTPRYLIKTRGQQVTLSCSPISGHRSVSWYQQTPGQGLQFLFEYFSETQRNKGNFPGRFSGRQFSNSRSEMNVSTLELGDSALYLCASSHAGGAKREAFFGQGTRLTVV.

V usage is TRBV4-2 and J usage is TRBJ2-2, with 7 bases that match TRBD1. The trim removed 3 bases at V and 4 bases at J, leaving 8 bases unmatched. The CDR3 loop spans 16 amino acids. The germline V gene has CDR1 LGHNA and CDR2 YNFKEQ. CDR3 residues: CASSHSRQGLTGELFF. DNA for the CDR3: TGTGCCAGCAGCCATAGCAGACAGGGTCTCACCGGGGAGCTGTTTTTT.

A word on this clone: At one of its ends the junction is not consistent with the germline gene, which may arise from a read error. The V gene is TRBV7-2, the J gene TRBJ2-1; a weak D match, TRBD1 (7 bases). Germline V CDR1 and CDR2: SGHTA, FQGNSA. CDR3 length equals 14 residues. The CDR3 coding sequence is TGTGCCAGCCGCTTCTTCCGACAGGGAGGTGAGCAGTTCTTC. This sequence encodes CASRFFRQGGEQFF.

The chain employs TRBV18 and TRBJ2-7; D gene unclear. Trimming cost V 2 bases and J 5 bases, with 10 bases left between them. The CDR3 sequence is 13 residues long. CDR1 KGHSH and CDR2 LQKENI come from the germline V gene. The CDR3 region is CASSPTARNEQYF. The DNA for the CDR3 is TGTGCCAGCTCACCAACTGCGAGGAACGAGCAGTACTTC.

This chain connects TRBV18 to TRBJ2-7; TRBD2 agrees at 9 bases. Germline V lookup: CDR1 KGHSH, CDR2 LQKENI. CDR3 size: 15 residues. V lost 0 bases to trimming and J lost 1 base; unmatched junction nucleotides: 1. The CDR3, as DNA: TGTGCCAGCTCACCACCTAGCGGGGGTTCCTACGAGCAGTACTTC. This codes for CASSPPSGGSYEQYF. The complete variable domain, with remaining parts taken from reference TRBV18 and TRBJ2-7, reads NAGVMQNPRHLVRRRGQEARLRCSPMKGHSHVYWYRQLPEEGLKFMVYLQKENIIDESGMPKERFSAEFPKEGPSILRIQQVVRGDSAAYFCASSPPSGGSYEQYFGPGTRLTVT.

The chain joins TRBV5-1 to TRBJ2-3; 8 positions match TRBD2. V was pared by 0 bases and J by 8 bases, with 14 bases of the junction left unmatched. CDR3 size: 17 residues. Looked up from germline, CDR1 is SGHRS and CDR2 is YFSETQ. In DNA form, the CDR3 reads TGCGCCAGCAGCTTGGGACCCACTAGCGGTTTCGTTTTTACGCAGTATTTT. This sequence encodes CASSLGPTSGFVFTQYF.

The V gene is TRBV2, the J gene TRBJ1-3, with 7 nucleotides matching TRBD1. This CDR3 region has 14 residues. After removal of 7 bases from V and 4 bases from J, the junction contained 7 bases not matched to a gene. CDR1 and CDR2 (germline): SNHLY, FYNNEI. In nucleotides, the CDR3 is TGTGCCAGCACCGAGGGACAGCTAGGAAACACCATATATTTT. It codes for CASTEGQLGNTIYF.

The rearrangement joins TRBV4-3 to TRBJ1-2; perhaps TRBD1 as D (5 bases). The length of the CDR3 is 13 residues. Trimming pared 4 bases from V and 2 bases from J, leaving 8 bases between. Germline values: CDR1 LGHNA, CDR2 YSLEER. CDR3 residues: CASSPGLNYGYTF. The CDR3, as DNA: TGCGCCAGCAGCCCGGGACTGAACTATGGCTACACCTTC.

This chain links TRBV7-9 with TRBJ2-3; 8 bases align to TRBD1. Trimming cost V 1 base and J 3 bases; bases outside gene matches: 6. The germline V gene encodes CDR1 SEHNR and CDR2 FQNEAQ (reference sequence). This CDR3 contains 16 residues. CDR3 DNA: TGTGCCAGCAGCTTAGGAATCCAGGGGGCTACAGATACGCAGTATTTT. This sequence encodes CASSLGIQGATDTQYF.

The chain carries TRBV19 and TRBJ1-4; the match to TRBD1 covers 10 bases. Trimming at V came to 5 bases and at J to 9 bases, leaving 9 bases not matched to a gene. This CDR3 has 15 amino acids. Germline CDR1 and CDR2: LNHDA and SQIVND (reference sequence). The CDR3 protein is CASSLMGQGPKKLFF. In DNA form, the CDR3 reads TGTGCCAGTAGTCTAATGGGACAGGGGCCTAAAAAACTGTTTTTT.

The J gene is TRBJ1-5, the V gene TRBV6-4, with 12 positions matching TRBD1. This CDR3 has 16 amino acids. Per germline, CDR1 MRHNA and CDR2 SNTAGT. With V trimmed by 7 bases and J by 1 base, 5 bases remained unmatched. For the CDR3, the DNA is TGTGCCAGCACCCGGGACAGGGGGCCCAGCAATCAGCCCCAGCATTTT. Translated: CASTRDRGPSNQPQHF.

CDR3 sequence: CASSQDRAGARYGYTF. The CDR3 DNA is TGTGCCAGCAGCCAAGATCGGGCAGGGGCAAGGTATGGCTACACCTTC. The chain recombines TRBV4-2 with TRBJ1-2, with D perhaps matching TRBD1 (6 bases). The germline V and J ends were trimmed by 0 bases and 5 bases, with 16 bases remaining between them. The germline V gene has CDR1 LGHNA and CDR2 YNFKEQ. This CDR3 is built from 16 residues.

The rearrangement uses TRBV5-6 and TRBJ1-1, with 9 bases identical to TRBD1. CDR1 is SGHDT, CDR2 YYEEEE, per germline. This CDR3 region has 15 residues. V lost 5 bases, J lost 6 bases, and 11 bases stayed unmatched. The CDR3 region is CASSEQGALSPEAFF. The CDR3 DNA reads as TGTGCCAGCAGTGAACAGGGGGCCCTCAGCCCTGAAGCTTTCTTT.

The chain combines TRBV6-5 with TRBJ2-3, with a tentative D call TRBD1 (6 bases). Germline values: CDR1 MNHEY, CDR2 SVGAGI. Trimming took 2 bases from V and 3 from J, leaving 12 bases between them. This CDR3 contains 15 residues. In nucleotides, the CDR3 is TGTGCCAGCAGTTACCGAACAGGGAAGACAGATACGCAGTATTTT. It codes for CASSYRTGKTDTQYF.

The CDR3 DNA reads TGTGCCAGCAGCGTAGGGCTCGCGGGGGGGCCCTACGAGCAGTACTTC. Its protein product is CASSVGLAGGPYEQYF. V usage is TRBV9 and J usage is TRBJ2-7; 9 positions match TRBD2. The CDR3 totals 16 residues. J lost 2 bases, V lost 0 bases, and 6 bases had no gene match. Per germline, CDR1 SGDLS and CDR2 YYNGEE.

The chain couples TRBV19 to TRBJ2-1, with 9 bases matching TRBD1. Germline-derived CDR1 and CDR2 are LNHDA and SQIVND (reference sequence). The V gene end was trimmed by 4 bases and the J gene end by 5 bases; junction bases not matched to a gene: 9. The CDR3 contains 16 residues. CDR3 in DNA: TGTGCCAGTAGTAACTTCGGGACAGGGTTCAACAATGAGCAGTTCTTC. As protein: CASSNFGTGFNNEQFF.

The chain recombines TRBV30 with TRBJ2-5; the match to TRBD1 covers 9 bases. The germline CDR1 and CDR2 sequences are GTSNPN and SVGIG (reference sequence). J lost 5 bases, V lost 2 bases, and 9 bases had no gene match. The CDR3 extends over 15 amino acids. The CDR3 DNA follows: TGTGCCTGGAGTATACCGGGACAGGGTGGCGAGACCCAGTACTTC. It is translated as CAWSIPGQGGETQYF.

The count of this clone is one. The rearrangement links TRBV7-2 to TRBJ1-2; 9 bases are shared with TRBD1. This CDR3 region has 14 residues. Unmatched junction bases numbered 6, after V lost 6 bases and J lost 4 bases. CDR1 and CDR2 from the germline V gene are SGHTA and FQGNSA. The CDR3 region is CASRSGTGSYGYTF. The CDR3 region has the DNA TGTGCCAGCAGATCGGGGACAGGGAGCTATGGCTACACCTTC.

This chain links TRBV5-4 with TRBJ2-2, with D possibly TRBD1 on 7 matching bases. The CDR3 consists of 18 residues. V was cut by 4 bases and J by 3 bases, with 22 bases left in between. CDR1 SGHNT and CDR2 YYREEE come from the germline V gene (reference sequence). As DNA, the CDR3 is TGTGCCAGCAGCCCTGGCGGAGGGGGCGCGTCTTACACCGGGGAGCTGTTTTTT. Translating gives CASSPGGGGASYTGELFF. Complete variable domain (other parts from reference TRBV5-4 and TRBJ2-2): ETGVTQSPTHLIKTRGQQVTLRCSSQSGHNTVSWYQQALGQGPQFIFQYYREEENGRGNFPPRFSGLQFPNYSSELNVNALELDDSALYLCASSPGGGGASYTGELFFGEGSRLTVL.

The rearrangement uses TRBV4-1 and TRBJ1-3; 8 bases line up with TRBD1. From germline, CDR1 is MGHRA and CDR2 YSYEKL. This CDR3 is 19 amino acids long. V shed 0 bases and J 15 bases; nucleotides not matched to a gene: 25. DNA of the CDR3: TGCGCCAGCAGCCAAGATTTCGGGACAGGTAAACCGGGAGGAAACGTAGCATATTTT. The encoded protein is CASSQDFGTGKPGGNVAYF.

This rearrangement joins TRBV7-2 to TRBJ1-1, with a possible D match to TRBD1 (6 bases). Looked up from germline, CDR1 is SGHTA and CDR2 is FQGNSA. V gave up 3 bases and J gave up 4 bases, with 12 bases separating them. This CDR3 comprises 14 residues. The CDR3 protein is CASSFKGGGTEAFF. CDR3 coding DNA: TGTGCCAGCAGCTTCAAGGGAGGGGGCACTGAAGCTTTCTTT.

The chain recombines TRBV30 with TRBJ1-1; TRBD1 matches at 8 bases. This CDR3 is built from 13 residues. CDR1 GTSNPN and CDR2 SVGIG come from the germline V gene (reference sequence). The V segment lost 2 bases and the J segment 10 bases; nucleotides outside the gene matches: 9. In DNA form, the CDR3 reads TGTGCCTGGAGTTCCGGACAGGGCCTAGGAGCTTTCTTT. Translation gives CAWSSGQGLGAFF. Full variable domain (rest looked up from reference TRBV30 and TRBJ1-1): SQTIHQWPATLVQPVGSPLSLECTVEGTSNPNLYWYRQAAGRGLQLLFYSVGIGQISSEVPQNLSASRPQDRQFILSSKKLLLSDSGFYLCAWSSGQGLGAFFGQGTRLTVV.

The gene calls are TRBV7-2 and TRBJ1-1; D perhaps matches TRBD1 (6 bases). The CDR3 is 13 amino acids. Trimming removed 5 bases at V and 8 bases at J, with 15 bases between. CDR1 and CDR2 from the germline V gene are SGHTA and FQGNSA. The CDR3 DNA sequence: TGTGCCAGCAGCCTCGGCAGGGGTTTGGAAGCTTTCTTT. Its translation is CASSLGRGLEAFF.

The V gene is TRBV5-1, the J gene TRBJ2-3, with 16 bases fitting TRBD2. The junction had 14 bases not matched to a gene; V was cut back by 4 bases and J by 6 bases. The CDR3 has 19 amino acids. CDR1 and CDR2 from the germline V gene are SGHRS and YFSETQ. The DNA of the CDR3 is TGCGCCAGCAGCCTGGGACTAGCGGGGGGGCCGCCCCCTCGGGATACGCAGTATTTT. Its translation is CASSLGLAGGPPPRDTQYF.

This clone came up once. The chain links TRBV19 to TRBJ1-2, with a possible D match to TRBD1 (6 bases). Trimming cost V 3 bases and J 6 bases, with 14 bases left between them. Germline CDR1 and CDR2: LNHDA and SQIVND (reference sequence). The length of the CDR3 is 14 residues. In DNA, the CDR3 is TGTGCCAGTAGTATGCGTCAGGGGCCTAATGGCTACACCTTC. This codes for CASSMRQGPNGYTF.

The chain joins TRBV11-2 to TRBJ2-3; 8 bases are a match to TRBD2. Germline V gene lookup returns CDR1 SGHAT and CDR2 FQNNGV. The CDR3 sequence is 14 residues long. V trimming: 1 base; J trimming: 6 bases; junction bases outside the gene matches: 3. CDR3 protein: CASSLGGLVDTQYF. Here the CDR3 DNA reads TGTGCCAGCAGCTTAGGGGGACTAGTTGATACGCAGTATTTT. Combining the CDR3 with reference TRBV11-2 and TRBJ2-3 gives the whole variable domain EAGVAQSPRYKIIEKRQSVAFWCNPISGHATLYWYQQILGQGPKLLIQFQNNGVVDDSQLPKDRFSAERLKGVDSTLKIQPAKLEDSAVYLCASSLGGLVDTQYFGPGTRLTVL.

This chain joins TRBV19 and TRBJ2-7; TRBD1 is a possible D gene (5 bases). The CDR3 spans 15 residues. Looked up from germline, CDR1 is LNHDA and CDR2 is SQIVND (reference sequence). V lost 0 bases and J lost 1, with 10 bases in between. The CDR3 DNA sequence: TGTGCCAGTAGTATAGAGCCAGGGCGTTCCTACGAGCAGTACTTC. It translates to CASSIEPGRSYEQYF.